Shown below are 24 T cell receptor beta chains from a single sample sequenced in a study of blood T cell repertoires in COVID-19. The protocol was immunoSEQ multiplex PCR, while the TCRdb copy is restricted to in-frame clones and leaves out a portion. The table includes 300,000 or so clones, 70% to 90% detected once. Sequencing was performed on PBMCs or T cells enriched from blood (not recorded which). These receptors originate from a young woman who had recovered from COVID-19.

The rearrangement links TRBV19 to TRBJ2-6, with 8 nucleotides matching TRBD1. V dropped 10 bases and J dropped 2; count of bases not matched to a gene: 10. The CDR3 contains 16 residues. Germline values: CDR1 LNHDA, CDR2 SQIVND (reference sequence). The CDR3 bases are TGTGCCACCTACCACCAGGGGGCTGCTGGGGCCAACGTCCTGACTTTC. Amino acid sequence: CATYHQGAAGANVLTF.

This clone is a singleton in its sample. The chain recombines TRBV27 with TRBJ2-5; 15 positions match TRBD2. The CDR3 has 16 amino acids. Germline CDR1 MNHEY, CDR2 SMNVEV (reference sequence). The J segment lost 5 bases and the V segment lost 5 bases, leaving 6 bases of the junction unmatched. The CDR3 DNA follows: TGTGCCAGCAGTCGGACTAGCGGGGGGGCCCGGGAGACCCAGTACTTC. Encoded protein: CASSRTSGGARETQYF.

This sequence joins TRBV5-5 and TRBJ1-2; D is unclear. This CDR3 has 12 amino acids. Germline values: CDR1 SGHKS, CDR2 YYEKEE (reference sequence). The germline V and J ends were trimmed by 0 bases and 8 bases, with 8 bases remaining between them. The CDR3 here is CASSLGLVGYTF. The CDR3, as DNA: TGTGCCAGCAGCTTGGGGCTGGTGGGCTACACCTTC. The full variable domain, its missing parts supplied by reference TRBV5-5 and TRBJ1-2, is DAGVTQSPTHLIKTRGQQVTLRCSPISGHKSVSWYQQVLGQGPQFIFQYYEKEERGRGNFPDRFSARQFPNYSSELNVNALLLGDSALYLCASSLGLVGYTFGSGTRLTVV.

V and J are TRBV10-2 and TRBJ2-7; TRBD1 agrees at 9 bases. The CDR3 length is 13 residues. The germline V gene encodes CDR1 WSHSY and CDR2 SAAADI. Germline trimming cut 4 bases from V and 4 bases from J; bases unmatched to any gene: 2. CDR3 coding DNA: TGCGCCAGCAGTGCGACAGGGGGATACGAGCAGTACTTC. Translated: CASSATGGYEQYF.

This chain connects TRBV4-1 to TRBJ1-2, with 10 positions matching TRBD1. Trimming removed 5 bases from V and 0 bases from J; junction bases left unmatched: 12. From germline, CDR1 is MGHRA and CDR2 YSYEKL. The CDR3 loop spans 18 amino acids. CDR3 amino acids: CASSSERDRGKANYGYTF. The CDR3, as DNA: TGCGCCAGCAGCTCCGAACGGGACAGGGGCAAAGCTAACTATGGCTACACCTTC.

This chain uses TRBV19 with TRBJ2-3; 13 bases fit TRBD2. The CDR3 has 20 amino acids. Trimming removed 4 bases from V and 1 base from J; junction bases left unmatched: 14. CDR1 is LNHDA and CDR2 is SQIVND in the germline V gene (reference sequence). The CDR3 coding sequence is TGTGCCAGTAGTAAAAAATCCGGGACTAGCGGGGCCCTGGGCACAGATACGCAGTATTTT. It encodes CASSKKSGTSGALGTDTQYF.

The chain uses TRBV23-1 and TRBJ1-1; no definite D call. TRBV23-1 is placed among ORFs of uncertain function. CDR3 length: 14 amino acids. Trimming left V 4 bases short and J 0 bases short, with 9 bases between. CDR3 residues: CASSPSGVNTEAFF. In nucleotides, the CDR3 is TGCGCCAGCAGTCCAAGCGGGGTGAACACTGAAGCTTTCTTT.

The rearrangement links TRBV14 to TRBJ2-5, with D hard to call. Germline V gene data show CDR1 as SGHDN and CDR2 as FVKESK. The CDR3 extends over 15 amino acids. Trimming left V 1 base short and J 5 bases short, with 14 bases between. In nucleotides, the CDR3 is TGTGCCAGCAGCCAAGCGCTTCCGGTGAGCGAGACCCAGTACTTC. It encodes CASSQALPVSETQYF.

This chain uses TRBV9 with TRBJ2-2; TRBD2 agrees at 7 bases. Germline CDR1 is SGDLS and CDR2 is YYNGEE. V trimming: 3 bases; J trimming: 5 bases; junction bases outside the gene matches: 4. This CDR3 has 14 amino acids. CDR3 in amino acids: CASSAGRVTGELFF. CDR3 bases: TGTGCCAGCAGCGCGGGGAGGGTTACCGGGGAGCTGTTTTTT.

J is TRBJ1-2 and V is TRBV5-5; TRBD1 aligns across 8 bases. With 0 bases clipped from V and 4 bases from J, the junction kept 2 bases outside the gene matches. The CDR3 covers 14 residues. Germline V gene lookup returns CDR1 SGHKS and CDR2 YYEKEE (reference sequence). CDR3 in DNA: TGTGCCAGCAGCTTGGACAGGGGGGCCTATGGCTACACCTTC. Translation gives CASSLDRGAYGYTF.

The chain carries TRBV4-1 and TRBJ1-5, with 7 bases aligning to TRBD1. Trimming removed 1 base from V and 2 bases from J; junction bases left unmatched: 5. CDR3 length: 16 residues. Germline V gene lookup returns CDR1 MGHRA and CDR2 YSYEKL. In DNA form, the CDR3 reads TGCGCCAGCAGCCAAGTTGAGGGGGCTGGCAATCAGCCCCAGCATTTT. Residues: CASSQVEGAGNQPQHF.

The rearrangement joins TRBV5-1 to TRBJ2-3; 8 bases line up with TRBD2. This CDR3 comprises 17 residues. CDR1 is SGHRS and CDR2 is YFSETQ in the germline V gene. After removal of 0 bases from V and 3 bases from J, the junction contained 9 bases not matched to a gene. In DNA form, the CDR3 reads TGCGCCAGCAGCTTGGGGGCCAAAAGCGGGGGAACAGATACGCAGTATTTT. It codes for CASSLGAKSGGTDTQYF.

The rearrangement links TRBV7-8 to TRBJ1-6; D not resolved. The CDR3 spans 13 residues. The V end was cut by 5 bases, the J end by 8 bases, with 10 bases between. CDR1 is SGHVS and CDR2 is FQNEAQ in the germline V gene. The CDR3 coding sequence is TGTGCCAGCAGCCTCCCCGCGGATTCACCCCTCCACTTT. Residues: CASSLPADSPLHF.

This chain connects TRBV7-9 to TRBJ1-1; D call uncertain. V lost 4 bases and J 2 bases, leaving 20 bases between the germline ends. In germline, CDR1 is SEHNR, CDR2 FQNEAQ (reference sequence). CDR3 length: 17 residues. The DNA of the CDR3 is TGTGCCAGCAGCTCATTCATCGGCAGGCCAGCAAACACTGAAGCTTTCTTT. Its translation is CASSSFIGRPANTEAFF.

The chain recombines TRBV9 with TRBJ1-2; maybe TRBD1 (5 bases). Germline V gene sequence: CDR1 SGDLS, CDR2 YYNGEE. The CDR3 has 15 residues. V was cut by 0 bases and J by 5 bases, with 14 bases left in between. CDR3 nucleotides: TGTGCCAGCAGCGTAGGGCAGGGCTCCGTTTATGGCTACACCTTC. Amino acid sequence: CASSVGQGSVYGYTF. Full variable domain (rest looked up from reference TRBV9 and TRBJ1-2): DSGVTQTPKHLITATGQRVTLRCSPRSGDLSVYWYQQSLDQGLQFLIQYYNGEERAKGNILERFSAQQFPDLHSELNLSSLELGDSALYFCASSVGQGSVYGYTFGSGTRLTVV.

This rearrangement joins TRBV6-5 to TRBJ1-5; D gene uncertain. The CDR3 has 14 amino acids. Between the trimmed V and J ends, which lost 5 bases and 5 bases, there was a span of 13 bases. Germline CDR1 and CDR2: MNHEY and SVGAGI. CDR3 sequence reads: CASSTFSPDQPQHF. The CDR3 nucleotides are TGTGCCAGCAGTACTTTTAGCCCCGATCAGCCCCAGCATTTT.

This chain links TRBV7-9 with TRBJ1-2, with TRBD1 matching 8 bases. CDR1 and CDR2 (germline): SEHNR, FQNEAQ (reference sequence). J was trimmed by 4 bases and V by 5 bases; bases with no gene match: 6. CDR3 length: 14 residues. CDR3 amino acids: CASSPPGQAYGYTF. CDR3 in DNA: TGTGCCAGCAGCCCTCCGGGACAGGCCTATGGCTACACCTTC.

J is TRBJ1-6 and V is TRBV25-1; TRBD1 might be the D (5 bases). The germline V and J ends were trimmed by 6 bases and 7 bases, with 16 bases remaining between them. The length of the CDR3 is 15 residues. Germline loops: CDR1 MGHDK, CDR2 SYGVNS. CDR3 bases: TGTGCCAGCAGGGGGTTTGGGGCAGGCAATTCACCCCTCCACTTT. Translated, it gives CASRGFGAGNSPLHF.

V usage is TRBV4-1 and J usage is TRBJ2-5, with 7 bases fitting TRBD1. Germline lookup yields CDR1 MGHRA and CDR2 YSYEKL. With V trimmed by 3 bases and J by 5 bases, 15 bases remained unmatched. The CDR3 is made up of 17 amino acids. The CDR3 is CASSQPTGPVLLETQYF. The CDR3 DNA reads as TGCGCCAGCAGCCAGCCGACAGGGCCCGTTCTTTTGGAGACCCAGTACTTC.

V and J are TRBV9 and TRBJ1-2; TRBD1 agrees at 8 bases. Germline V CDR1 and CDR2: SGDLS, YYNGEE. This CDR3 has 16 residues. With 0 bases clipped from V and 8 bases from J, the junction kept 12 bases outside the gene matches. Here the CDR3 DNA reads TGTGCCAGCAGCGTAGACCCGACAGGGGCCGGTAAAGGCTACACCTTC. Translated: CASSVDPTGAGKGYTF.

The rearrangement joins TRBV7-9 to TRBJ2-1, with TRBD1 matching over 10 bases. Germline V gene data show CDR1 as SEHNR and CDR2 as FQNEAQ (reference sequence). V shed 4 bases, J shed 8 bases, and the junction held 17 bases outside the gene matches. CDR3 length: 18 amino acids. The CDR3 loop is CASSSLVGDRGPRDEQFF. DNA for the CDR3: TGTGCCAGCAGCTCCTTAGTGGGTGACAGGGGGCCGAGAGATGAGCAGTTCTTC.

The V gene is TRBV7-8, the J gene TRBJ1-2; 10 nucleotides line up with TRBD1. The CDR3 loop spans 15 amino acids. The V segment lost 5 bases and the J segment 8 bases; nucleotides outside the gene matches: 11. Germline CDR1 and CDR2: SGHVS and FQNEAQ. This chain's CDR3 is CASSTRTGGPLGYTF. In DNA form, the CDR3 reads TGTGCCAGCAGCACAAGGACAGGGGGGCCCCTCGGCTACACCTTC. The full variable domain, in which reference TRBV7-8 and TRBJ1-2 provide the parts outside the CDR3, is GAGVSQSPRYKVAKRGQDVALRCDPISGHVSLFWYQQALGQGPEFLTYFQNEAQLDKSGLPSDRFFAERPEGSVSTLKIQRTQQEDSAVYLCASSTRTGGPLGYTFGSGTRLTVV.

This chain links TRBV11-2 with TRBJ1-1; no firm D call. Trimming stripped 0 bases from V and 4 bases from J, with 9 bases between. The length of the CDR3 is 14 residues. CDR1 is SGHAT and CDR2 is FQNNGV in the germline V gene. The CDR3 reads CASSLDRWSTEAFF. The CDR3 nucleotides read TGTGCCAGCAGCTTAGATCGATGGAGCACTGAAGCTTTCTTT.

The chain couples TRBV19 to TRBJ1-5, with 8 nucleotides matching TRBD1. The V gene's germline CDR1 is LNHDA and CDR2 SQIVND (reference sequence). The CDR3 runs to 14 residues. The junction had 4 bases not matched to a gene; V was cut back by 3 bases and J by 6 bases. CDR3 nucleotide sequence: TGTGCCAGTAGTATTGCAGGGGGCAGTCAGCCCCAGCATTTT. It specifies CASSIAGGSQPQHF.